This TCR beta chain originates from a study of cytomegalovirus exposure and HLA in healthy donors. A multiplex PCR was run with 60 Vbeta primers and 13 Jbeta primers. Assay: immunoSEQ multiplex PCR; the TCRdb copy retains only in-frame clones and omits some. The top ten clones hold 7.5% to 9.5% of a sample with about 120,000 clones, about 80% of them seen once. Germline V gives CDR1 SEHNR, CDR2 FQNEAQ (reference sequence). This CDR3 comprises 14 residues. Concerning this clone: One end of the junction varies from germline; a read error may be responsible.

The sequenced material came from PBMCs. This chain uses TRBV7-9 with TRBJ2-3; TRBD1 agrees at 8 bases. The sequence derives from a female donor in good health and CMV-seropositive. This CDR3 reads CSSSLDRGGDTQYF. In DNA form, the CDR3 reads TGTTCCAGCAGCTTAGACAGGGGAGGAGATACGCAGTATTTT.